These 13 T cell receptor beta chains originate from one sample sequenced in a study of Graves' ophthalmopathy and Graves' hyperthyroidism. RNA transcripts were the template, and TCR beta CDR3 regions were amplified from them. First-round RT-PCR with HTBI primers preceded a second-round multiplex PCR. Using its own MiXCR run on the multiplex PCR reads, TCRdb lists one record per CDR3 protein. Of around 1.1 million distinct CDR3 sequences listed, about 36% are singletons. The sequenced sample was peripheral blood or thyroid tissue (not recorded which). Receptor source: an adult man with Graves' hyperthyroidism.

This clonotype was found a few times. The V gene is TRBV4-1, the J gene TRBJ2-7; possibly TRBD1 or TRBD2 for D (5 bases each). V lost 1 base, J lost 3 bases, and 13 bases lay in between. The germline V gene has CDR1 MGHRA and CDR2 YSYEKL. This CDR3 region has 15 residues. CDR3 coding DNA: TGCGCCAGCAGCCAAGTATGGGACGGGTTCTACGAGCAGTACTTC. Translating gives CASSQVWDGFYEQYF.

This rearrangement joins TRBV25-1 to TRBJ2-7; 10 nucleotides agree with TRBD2. Germline V gives CDR1 MGHDK, CDR2 SYGVNS. V was pared by 5 bases and J by 1 base, with 11 bases of the junction left unmatched. The CDR3 loop spans 17 amino acids. The CDR3 nucleotides are TGTGCCAGCAGTTTTCGAATAGCGGGAGGACAATCCTACGAGCAGTACTTC. It codes for CASSFRIAGGQSYEQYF.

The chain couples TRBV15 to TRBJ2-6; D remains unclear. The CDR3 extends over 14 amino acids. Germline V gene lookup returns CDR1 LNHNV and CDR2 YYDKDF (reference sequence). Trimming took off 0 bases at V and 4 bases at J, with 4 bases between the two ends. The CDR3 bases are TGTGCCACCAGCAGAGAAATGGGGGCCAACGTCCTGACTTTC. Protein: CATSREMGANVLTF.

In its sample, this clonotype was seen a few times. This rearrangement joins TRBV5-1 to TRBJ1-3; D gene ambiguous. Germline CDR1 SGHRS, CDR2 YFSETQ. V was clipped by 0 bases and J by 1 base, with 5 bases between them. There are 14 residues in the CDR3. CDR3 region: CASSLDMSGNTIYF. CDR3 DNA: TGCGCCAGCAGCTTGGACATGTCTGGAAACACCATATATTTT. Full variable domain (remainder filled in from reference TRBV5-1 and TRBJ1-3): KAGVTQTPRYLIKTRGQQVTLSCSPISGHRSVSWYQQTPGQGLQFLFEYFSETQRNKGNFPGRFSGRQFSNSRSEMNVSTLELGDSALYLCASSLDMSGNTIYFGEGSWLTVV.

The table lists this clonotype with many counts. The genes are TRBV12-3 or TRBV12-4 and TRBJ1-2, with D possibly being TRBD1 (6 bases). CDR3 length equals 17 residues. Trimming took off 4 bases at V and 1 base at J, with 19 bases between the two ends. CDR3 DNA sequence: TGTGCCAGCAGTTCCCCCCGAGCGGGGGACATTAACTATGGCTACACCTTC. It is translated as CASSSPRAGDINYGYTF.

The table lists this clonotype with a few counts. The chain uses TRBV10-3 and TRBJ1-5; 7 nucleotides agree with TRBD1. The CDR3 is 18 residues long. Germline V gene sequence: CDR1 ENHRY, CDR2 SYGVKD. V was clipped by 0 bases and J by 5 bases; unmatched bases: 13. CDR3 sequence: CAISESKQGTPGYQPQHF. In DNA form, the CDR3 reads TGTGCCATCAGTGAGTCGAAACAGGGGACCCCTGGGTATCAGCCCCAGCATTTT.

The rearrangement uses TRBV19 and TRBJ1-5; D not certain. The length of the CDR3 is 13 residues. Trimming shortened V by 5 bases and J by 5 bases, and 10 bases separated the two germline ends. Germline assignment: CDR1 LNHDA and CDR2 SQIVND (reference sequence). CDR3 coding DNA: TGTGCCAGTAGTTCGACGAGGTATCAGCCCCAGCATTTT. It translates to CASSSTRYQPQHF.

This clonotype was counted at least ten times. V and J are TRBV2 and TRBJ2-5; D possibly corresponds to TRBD2 (6 bases). Germline loops: CDR1 SNHLY, CDR2 FYNNEI. The ends were cut back, 8 bases at V and 4 bases at J, with 14 bases in the middle. The CDR3 spans 13 residues. Here the CDR3 reads CASSGLQGETQYF. CDR3 coding DNA: TGTGCCAGCTCGGGACTCCAGGGAGAGACCCAGTACTTC.

This clonotype appeared many times. The rearrangement uses TRBV12-3 or TRBV12-4 and TRBJ1-2; the match to TRBD1 covers 8 bases. The junction had 5 bases not matched to a gene; V was cut back by 3 bases and J by 8 bases. The CDR3 consists of 13 residues. Here the CDR3 DNA reads TGTGCCAGCAGTTTTCCACAGGGGGACGGCTACACCTTC. As protein: CASSFPQGDGYTF.

In regard to this clonotype: Being one base from a much bigger clone, this may be a read error. The genes are TRBV20-1 and TRBJ1-1, with D possibly TRBD1 on 5 matching bases. V gave up 3 bases and J gave up 4 bases, with 21 bases separating them. The CDR3 totals 16 residues. CDR1 and CDR2 from the germline V gene are DFQATT and SNEGSKA (reference sequence). CDR3 residues: CSARGPGLLGFTEAFF. The CDR3 nucleotides read TGCAGTGCTAGGGGGCCTGGGCTTTTAGGTTTCACTGAAGCTTTCTTT.

This clonotype has a handful of counts. The chain employs TRBV4-1 and TRBJ2-5; 10 nucleotides agree with TRBD2. CDR3 length equals 21 residues. The V gene end was trimmed by 2 bases and the J gene end by 7 bases; junction bases not matched to a gene: 25. From germline, CDR1 is MGHRA and CDR2 YSYEKL. The CDR3 protein is CASSQRVVVTEAGGRKPTQYF. The CDR3 DNA reads TGCGCCAGCAGCCAACGGGTAGTCGTCACCGAAGCGGGGGGGCGCAAGCCGACCCAGTACTTC.

This clonotype has only a few counts. The gene calls are TRBV20-1 and TRBJ2-2; D gene ambiguous. CDR3 size: 16 residues. Germline CDR1 and CDR2: DFQATT and SNEGSKA (reference sequence). With 0 bases removed from V and 0 bases from J, the gap between germline ends came to 11 bases. CDR3 coding DNA: TGCAGTGCTAGAGATGTGCAATCCGCGAACACCGGGGAGCTGTTTTTT. This codes for CSARDVQSANTGELFF.

Note on this clonotype: In this CDR3 the conserved last residue, phenylalanine or tryptophan, is missing, so a read error is likely. The DNA is left out, because the CDR3 cannot be placed on it with certainty; the CDR3 is given as TCRdb lists it. This sequence joins TRBV7-2 and TRBJ1-1; TRBD1 reflects the table's D call only, with no check against the DNA. CDR1 and CDR2 (germline): SGHTA, FQGNSA. From its first to its last residue, the CDR3 has 10 amino acids. CDR3 loop: CASSSPPLEP.